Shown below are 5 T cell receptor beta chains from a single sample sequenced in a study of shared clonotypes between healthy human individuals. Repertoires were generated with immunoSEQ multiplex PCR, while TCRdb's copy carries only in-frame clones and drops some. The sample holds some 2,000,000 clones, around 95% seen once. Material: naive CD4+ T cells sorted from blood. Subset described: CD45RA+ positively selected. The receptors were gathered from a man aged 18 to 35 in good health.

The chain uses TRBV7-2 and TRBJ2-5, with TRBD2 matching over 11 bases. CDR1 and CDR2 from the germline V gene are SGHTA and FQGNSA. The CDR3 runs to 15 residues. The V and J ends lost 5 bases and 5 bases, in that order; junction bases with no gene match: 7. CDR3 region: CASSTLAGGWETQYF. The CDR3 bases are TGTGCCAGCAGCACTCTAGCGGGGGGCTGGGAGACCCAGTACTTC.

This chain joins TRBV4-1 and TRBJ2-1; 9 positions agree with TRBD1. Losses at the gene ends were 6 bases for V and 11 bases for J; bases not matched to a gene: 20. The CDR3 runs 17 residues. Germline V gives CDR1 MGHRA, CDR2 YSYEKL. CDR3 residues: CASRQRDGQGPLRQQFF. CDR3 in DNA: TGCGCCAGCAGACAAAGGGACGGACAGGGGCCCCTTAGGCAGCAGTTCTTC.

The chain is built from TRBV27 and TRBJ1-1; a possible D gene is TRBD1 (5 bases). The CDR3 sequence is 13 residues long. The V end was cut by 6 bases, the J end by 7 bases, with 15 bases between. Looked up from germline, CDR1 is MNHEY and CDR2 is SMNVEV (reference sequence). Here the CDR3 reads CASRDTGRLEAFF. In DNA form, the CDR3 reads TGTGCCAGCAGGGACACTGGACGGCTTGAAGCTTTCTTT.

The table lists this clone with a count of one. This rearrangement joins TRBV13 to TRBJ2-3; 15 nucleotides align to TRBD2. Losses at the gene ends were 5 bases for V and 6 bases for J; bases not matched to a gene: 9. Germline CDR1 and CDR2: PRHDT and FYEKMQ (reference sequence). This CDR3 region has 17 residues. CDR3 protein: CASSPGLAGGGIDTQYF. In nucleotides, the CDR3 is TGTGCCAGCAGCCCGGGACTAGCGGGGGGCGGTATTGATACGCAGTATTTT.

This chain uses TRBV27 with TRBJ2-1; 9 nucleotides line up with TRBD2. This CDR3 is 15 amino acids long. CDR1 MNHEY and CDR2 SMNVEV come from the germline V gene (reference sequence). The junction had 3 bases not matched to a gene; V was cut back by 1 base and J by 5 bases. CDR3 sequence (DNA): TGTGCCAGCAGTTTATGGCTAGCGGGGCACAATGAGCAGTTCTTC. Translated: CASSLWLAGHNEQFF.